The 14 T cell receptor beta chains listed next were all sequenced from one sample in a study of shared clonotypes between healthy human individuals. The protocol was immunoSEQ multiplex PCR, while the TCRdb copy is restricted to in-frame clones and leaves out a portion. Counted here are fewer than 400,000 clones, about 74% occurring once; the ten biggest clones make up 10%. The sequenced sample was memory CD4+ T cells sorted from blood. This sample's subset: CD45RA-negative fraction. The receptors originated from a man aged 30-40 years in good health.

This clone was detected once. The chain uses TRBV5-1 and TRBJ2-5; 10 bases fit TRBD2. The CDR3 is made up of 15 amino acids. The germline CDR1 and CDR2 sequences are SGHRS and YFSETQ. With V trimmed by 5 bases and J by 2 bases, 6 bases remained unmatched. CDR3 protein: CASRRLAGIQETQYF. CDR3 DNA: TGCGCCAGCAGGCGACTAGCGGGTATTCAAGAGACCCAGTACTTC.

This sequence joins TRBV5-6 and TRBJ2-3, with D unclear. The CDR3 runs to 12 residues. Germline V lookup: CDR1 SGHDT, CDR2 YYEEEE. With 1 base removed from V and 6 bases from J, the gap between germline ends came to 6 bases. This CDR3 is CASSLRRDTQYF. CDR3 nucleotide sequence: TGTGCCAGCAGCTTGAGACGTGATACGCAGTATTTT.

V is TRBV7-9 and J is TRBJ1-2; 10 nucleotides agree with TRBD1. CDR3 length: 14 amino acids. J gave up 7 bases and V 9 bases, and 11 bases lay outside the gene matches. The germline CDR1 and CDR2 sequences are SEHNR and FQNEAQ (reference sequence). The CDR3, as DNA: TGTGCCAGTATCACCGGGACAGGGGATTCTGGCTACACCTTC. Its protein product is CASITGTGDSGYTF.

This clone was seen more than once but under ten times. This sequence joins TRBV18 and TRBJ1-5, with a weak D call TRBD1 (5 bases). Germline values: CDR1 KGHSH, CDR2 LQKENI. CDR3 size: 17 residues. V lost 1 base and J 0 bases, leaving 13 bases between the germline ends. The CDR3 bases are TGTGCCAGCTCACCACAGGGGCCCGCCTCTAGCAATCAGCCCCAGCATTTT. Translation: CASSPQGPASSNQPQHF.

Of note for this clone: Other DNA sequences in this sample translate to the same CDR3. The rearrangement uses TRBV18 and TRBJ2-5; D is perhaps TRBD2 (6 bases). This CDR3 spans 12 amino acids. V lost 3 bases and J 4 bases, leaving 6 bases between the germline ends. Germline V gives CDR1 KGHSH, CDR2 LQKENI. The CDR3, as DNA: TGTGCCAGCTCACCGGGGGGAGAGACCCAGTACTTC. It encodes CASSPGGETQYF.

As for this clone: This is likely an artifact of a read error, given a far larger clone one base away. The chain joins TRBV10-2 to TRBJ1-2, with 8 bases matching TRBD1. The CDR3 is 13 residues long. Germline V lookup: CDR1 WSHSY, CDR2 SAAADI. The CDR3 sequence: CASSPDRVSGHTF. The CDR3, as DNA: TGCGCCAGCAGTCCGGACAGGGTCTCTGGCCACACCTTC.

This clone has only a few counts. This sequence joins TRBV29-1 and TRBJ1-2; a weak D match, TRBD1 (6 bases). Germline CDR1 SQVTM, CDR2 ANQGSEA. V shed 6 bases and J shed 12 bases, with 20 bases lying between them. The CDR3 is 12 residues long. CDR3 residues: CSVGVAGEKNTF. CDR3 DNA sequence: TGCAGCGTGGGGGTGGCAGGGGAGAAGAACACCTTC.

The rearrangement links TRBV9 to TRBJ2-2; D unclear. This CDR3 is built from 17 residues. The V and J ends lost 0 bases and 6 bases respectively, with 18 bases between them. From germline, CDR1 is SGDLS and CDR2 YYNGEE. The CDR3 loop is CASSVGSSYDSSGELFF. CDR3 coding DNA: TGTGCCAGCAGCGTAGGAAGTTCGTACGATTCGTCCGGGGAGCTGTTTTTT.

The V and J genes are TRBV4-3 and TRBJ2-3; TRBD1 agrees at 10 bases. V was clipped by 2 bases and J by 7 bases; unmatched bases: 6. This CDR3 has 15 residues. The germline gives CDR1 LGHNA, CDR2 YSLEER. CDR3 nucleotide sequence: TGCGCCAGCAGCCAATTGGGACAGGGGCACAATACGCAGTATTTT. It specifies CASSQLGQGHNTQYF.

The genes are TRBV7-8 and TRBJ1-4, with D possibly TRBD1 on 5 matching bases. CDR3 length equals 11 residues. The V gene lost 1 base and the J gene lost 14 bases, with 8 bases spanning the gap. Germline CDR1 reads SGHVS; CDR2 reads FQNEAQ. The CDR3 DNA follows: TGTGCCAGCAGCTTAGACGGGGCCCTGTTTTTT. Its translation is CASSLDGALFF.

The chain links TRBV29-1 to TRBJ2-2; TRBD1 aligns across 9 bases. V was clipped by 3 bases and J by 7 bases; unmatched bases: 6. The CDR3 has 14 residues. Germline CDR1 is SQVTM and CDR2 is ANQGSEA. Here the CDR3 reads CSVEGQGVGGELFF. The CDR3, as DNA: TGCAGCGTTGAGGGACAGGGTGTGGGCGGGGAGCTGTTTTTT.

The chain combines TRBV4-2 with TRBJ2-1, with 7 bases identical to TRBD2. The V and J ends lost 0 bases and 8 bases, in that order; junction bases with no gene match: 10. Looked up from germline, CDR1 is LGHNA and CDR2 is YNFKEQ. The CDR3 runs 16 residues. Written as DNA, the CDR3 is TGTGCCAGCAGCCAAGAAGGCGATGGCGGGAGCCATGAGCAGTTCTTC. This translates into CASSQEGDGGSHEQFF.

The chain recombines TRBV7-2 with TRBJ2-5; D remains unclear. CDR3 length equals 12 residues. Germline-derived CDR1 and CDR2 are SGHTA and FQGNSA. The V gene lost 5 bases and the J gene lost 2 bases, with 6 bases spanning the gap. CDR3 sequence (DNA): TGTGCCAGCAGCCCGAAACAAGAGACCCAGTACTTC. Its translation is CASSPKQETQYF.

The rearrangement uses TRBV7-9 and TRBJ2-5; D is possibly TRBD1 or TRBD2 (5 bases each). This CDR3 is built from 15 residues. Trimming cost V 1 base and J 4 bases, with 13 bases left between them. The germline V gene has CDR1 SEHNR and CDR2 FQNEAQ (reference sequence). CDR3 sequence reads: CASSLEGRVRETQYF. CDR3 DNA: TGTGCCAGCAGCTTAGAGGGGCGGGTCCGAGAGACCCAGTACTTC. The complete variable domain, with remaining parts taken from reference TRBV7-9 and TRBJ2-5, reads DTGVSQNPRHKITKRGQNVTFRCDPISEHNRLYWYRQTLGQGPEFLTYFQNEAQLEKSRLLSDRFSAERPKGSFSTLEIQRTEQGDSAMYLCASSLEGRVRETQYFGPGTRLLVL.